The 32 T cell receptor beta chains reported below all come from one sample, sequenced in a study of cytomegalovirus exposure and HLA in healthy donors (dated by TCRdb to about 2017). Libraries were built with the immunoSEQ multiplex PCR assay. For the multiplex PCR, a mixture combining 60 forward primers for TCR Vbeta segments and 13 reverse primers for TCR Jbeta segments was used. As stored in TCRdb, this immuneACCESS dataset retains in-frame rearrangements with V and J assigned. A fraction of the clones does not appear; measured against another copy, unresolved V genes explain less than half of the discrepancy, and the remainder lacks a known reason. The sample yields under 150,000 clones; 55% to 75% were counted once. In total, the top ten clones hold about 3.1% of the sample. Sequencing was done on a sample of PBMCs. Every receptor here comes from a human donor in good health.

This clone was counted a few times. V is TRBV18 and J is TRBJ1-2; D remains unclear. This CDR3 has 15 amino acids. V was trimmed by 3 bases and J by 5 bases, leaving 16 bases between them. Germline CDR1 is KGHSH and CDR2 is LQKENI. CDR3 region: CASSPRPEIGYGYTF. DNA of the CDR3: TGTGCCAGCTCACCTCGACCGGAGATAGGATATGGCTACACCTTC.

CDR3 nucleotides: TGCAGCGTTGACGGGAGGGCCTTTAATGAGCAGTTCTTC. Amino acid sequence: CSVDGRAFNEQFF. This chain joins TRBV29-1 and TRBJ2-1, with 8 bases that match TRBD2. The junction had 5 bases not matched to a gene; V was cut back by 3 bases and J by 7 bases. The germline gives CDR1 SQVTM, CDR2 ANQGSEA. The CDR3 spans 13 residues.

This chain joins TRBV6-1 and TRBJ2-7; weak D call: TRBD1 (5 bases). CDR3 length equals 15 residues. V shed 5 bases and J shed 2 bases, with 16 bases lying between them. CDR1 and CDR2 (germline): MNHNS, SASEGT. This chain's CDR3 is CASSRFQGSPYEQYF. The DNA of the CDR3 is TGTGCCAGCAGTAGATTCCAGGGTAGTCCCTACGAGCAGTACTTC.

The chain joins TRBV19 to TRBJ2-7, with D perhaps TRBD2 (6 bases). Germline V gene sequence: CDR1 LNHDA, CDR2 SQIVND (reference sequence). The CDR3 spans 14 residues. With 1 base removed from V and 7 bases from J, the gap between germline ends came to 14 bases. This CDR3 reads CASSIGYSGSEQYF. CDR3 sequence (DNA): TGTGCCAGTAGTATAGGTTACTCCGGGAGTGAGCAGTACTTC.

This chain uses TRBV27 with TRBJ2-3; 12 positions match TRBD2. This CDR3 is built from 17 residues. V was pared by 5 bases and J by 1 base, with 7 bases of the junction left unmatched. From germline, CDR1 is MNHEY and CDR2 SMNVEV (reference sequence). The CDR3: CASSRASGGAGTDTQYF. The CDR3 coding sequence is TGTGCCAGCAGTCGGGCTAGCGGGGGGGCGGGCACAGATACGCAGTATTTT.

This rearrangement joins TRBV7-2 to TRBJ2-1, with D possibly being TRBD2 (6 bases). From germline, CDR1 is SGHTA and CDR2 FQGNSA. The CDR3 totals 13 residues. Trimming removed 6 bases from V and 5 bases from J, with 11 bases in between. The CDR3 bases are TGTGCCAGCAGGGAGGGCCTAAACAATGAGCAGTTCTTC. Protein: CASREGLNNEQFF.

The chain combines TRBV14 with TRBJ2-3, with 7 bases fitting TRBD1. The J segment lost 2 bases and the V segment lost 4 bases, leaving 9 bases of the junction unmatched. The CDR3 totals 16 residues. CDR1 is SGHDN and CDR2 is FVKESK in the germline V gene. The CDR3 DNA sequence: TGTGCCAGCAGCCCTATGACAGGGTGGTACACAGATACGCAGTATTTT. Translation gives CASSPMTGWYTDTQYF.

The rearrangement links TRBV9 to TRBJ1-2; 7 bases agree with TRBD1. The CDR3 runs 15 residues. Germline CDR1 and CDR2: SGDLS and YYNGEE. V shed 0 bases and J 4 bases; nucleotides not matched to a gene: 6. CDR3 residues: CASSVAGTVTYGYTF. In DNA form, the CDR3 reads TGTGCCAGCAGCGTAGCGGGGACAGTAACCTATGGCTACACCTTC.

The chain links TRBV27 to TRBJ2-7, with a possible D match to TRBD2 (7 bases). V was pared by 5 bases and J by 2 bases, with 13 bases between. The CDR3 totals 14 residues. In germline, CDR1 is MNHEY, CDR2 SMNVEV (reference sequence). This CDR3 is CASSPAGQAYEQYF. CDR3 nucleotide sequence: TGTGCCAGCAGTCCAGCGGGACAAGCCTACGAGCAGTACTTC.

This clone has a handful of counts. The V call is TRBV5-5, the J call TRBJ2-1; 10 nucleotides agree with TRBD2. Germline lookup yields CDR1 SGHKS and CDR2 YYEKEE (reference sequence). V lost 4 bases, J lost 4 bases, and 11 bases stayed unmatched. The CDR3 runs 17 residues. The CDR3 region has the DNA TGTGCCAGCAGCCGCGGATGGACTAGCGGACCTTACAATGAGCAGTTCTTC. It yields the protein CASSRGWTSGPYNEQFF.

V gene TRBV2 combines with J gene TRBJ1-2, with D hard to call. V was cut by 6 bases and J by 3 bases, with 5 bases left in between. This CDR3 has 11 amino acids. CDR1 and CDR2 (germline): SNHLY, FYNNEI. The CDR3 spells CASRPDYGYTF. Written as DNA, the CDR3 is TGTGCCAGCAGGCCGGACTATGGCTACACCTTC.

CDR3 protein: CASGSYSGQGGYTF. DNA of the CDR3: TGCGCCAGCGGGAGCTACTCGGGACAGGGAGGCTACACCTTC. The rearrangement links TRBV5-1 to TRBJ1-2; 9 nucleotides align to TRBD1. Germline CDR1 reads SGHRS; CDR2 reads YFSETQ. This CDR3 has 14 amino acids. The junction had 12 bases not matched to a gene; V was cut back by 7 bases and J by 8 bases.

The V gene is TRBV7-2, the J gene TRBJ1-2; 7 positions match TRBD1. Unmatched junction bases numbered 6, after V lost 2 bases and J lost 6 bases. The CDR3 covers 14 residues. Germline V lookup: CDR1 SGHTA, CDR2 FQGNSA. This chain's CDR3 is CASSLFPGGNGYTF. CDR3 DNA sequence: TGTGCCAGCAGCTTATTCCCAGGGGGGAATGGCTACACCTTC.

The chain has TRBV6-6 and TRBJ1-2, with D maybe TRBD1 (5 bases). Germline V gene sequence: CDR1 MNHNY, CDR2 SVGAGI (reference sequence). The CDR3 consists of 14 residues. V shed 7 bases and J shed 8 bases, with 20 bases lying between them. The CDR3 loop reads CASIGGDRFKGYTF. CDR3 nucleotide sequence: TGTGCCAGCATTGGCGGGGACCGCTTTAAAGGCTACACCTTC.

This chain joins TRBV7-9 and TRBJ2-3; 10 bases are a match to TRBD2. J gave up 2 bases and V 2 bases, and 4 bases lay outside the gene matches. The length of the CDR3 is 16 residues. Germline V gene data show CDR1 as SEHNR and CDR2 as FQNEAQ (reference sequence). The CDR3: CASSLSLAGVTDTQYF. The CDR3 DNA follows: TGTGCCAGCAGCTTATCCCTAGCGGGGGTCACAGATACGCAGTATTTT.

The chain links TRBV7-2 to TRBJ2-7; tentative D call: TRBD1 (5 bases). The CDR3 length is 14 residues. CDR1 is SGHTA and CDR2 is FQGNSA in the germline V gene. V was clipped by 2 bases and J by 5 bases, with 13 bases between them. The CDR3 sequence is CASSLTGRVHEQYF. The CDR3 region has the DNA TGTGCCAGCAGCTTAACCGGCAGGGTCCACGAGCAGTACTTC.

CDR3 protein: CTSSQPRLAGNNEQFF. DNA of the CDR3: TGCACCAGCAGCCAGCCCCGACTAGCGGGAAACAATGAGCAGTTCTTC. This rearrangement joins TRBV1 to TRBJ2-1; whether TRBD2, the table's D call, matches the DNA was not checked. TRBV1 is tagged as a pseudogene. This CDR3 has 16 residues.

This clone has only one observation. CDR3 DNA sequence: TGTGCCAGCAGCCAGGGCCACCAAGTGATCGAGATTCAGTACTTC. It is translated as CASSQGHQVIEIQYF. The chain is built from TRBV7-9 and TRBJ2-4; maybe TRBD1 (5 bases). The germline V gene encodes CDR1 SEHNR and CDR2 FQNEAQ (reference sequence). The V end was cut by 5 bases, the J end by 10 bases, with 21 bases between. This CDR3 has 15 amino acids.

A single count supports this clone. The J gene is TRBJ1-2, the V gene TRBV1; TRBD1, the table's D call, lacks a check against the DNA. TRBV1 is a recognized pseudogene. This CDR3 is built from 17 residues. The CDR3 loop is CTSSQDNGARGMDGYTF. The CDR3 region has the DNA TGCACCAGCAGCCAAGATAACGGGGCCAGGGGTATGGATGGCTACACCTTC.

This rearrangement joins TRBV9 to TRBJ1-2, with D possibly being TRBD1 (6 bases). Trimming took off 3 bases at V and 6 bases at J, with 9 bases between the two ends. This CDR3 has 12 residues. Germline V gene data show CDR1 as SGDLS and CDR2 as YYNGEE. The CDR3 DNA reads TGTGCCAGCAGCGGTCGACAGGATGGCTACACCTTC. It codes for CASSGRQDGYTF.

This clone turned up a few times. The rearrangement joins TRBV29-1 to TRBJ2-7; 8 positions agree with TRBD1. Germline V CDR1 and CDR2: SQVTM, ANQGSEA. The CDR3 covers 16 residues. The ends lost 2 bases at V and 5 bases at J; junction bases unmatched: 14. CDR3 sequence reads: CSVESGAGGLVNEQYF. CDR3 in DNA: TGCAGCGTTGAATCCGGGGCAGGGGGCTTAGTGAACGAGCAGTACTTC.

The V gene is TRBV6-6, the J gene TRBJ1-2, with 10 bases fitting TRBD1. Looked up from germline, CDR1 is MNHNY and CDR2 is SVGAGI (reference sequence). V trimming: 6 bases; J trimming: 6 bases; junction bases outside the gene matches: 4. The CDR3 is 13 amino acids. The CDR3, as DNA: TGTGCCAGCAGCCAGGGACAGGGGAATGGCTACACCTTC. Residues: CASSQGQGNGYTF.

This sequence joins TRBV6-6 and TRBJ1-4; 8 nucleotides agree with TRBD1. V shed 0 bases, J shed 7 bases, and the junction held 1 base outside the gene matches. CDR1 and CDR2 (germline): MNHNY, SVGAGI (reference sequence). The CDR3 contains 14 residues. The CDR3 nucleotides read TGTGCCAGCAGTTACTCTGGGACAGGTGAAAAACTGTTTTTT. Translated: CASSYSGTGEKLFF.

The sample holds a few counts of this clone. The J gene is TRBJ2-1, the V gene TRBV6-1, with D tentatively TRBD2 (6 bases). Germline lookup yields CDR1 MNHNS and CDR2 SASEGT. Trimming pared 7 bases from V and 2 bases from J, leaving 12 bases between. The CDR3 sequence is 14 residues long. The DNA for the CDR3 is TGTGCCAGCATTGGGGAGGAGGCCTACAATGAGCAGTTCTTC. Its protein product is CASIGEEAYNEQFF.

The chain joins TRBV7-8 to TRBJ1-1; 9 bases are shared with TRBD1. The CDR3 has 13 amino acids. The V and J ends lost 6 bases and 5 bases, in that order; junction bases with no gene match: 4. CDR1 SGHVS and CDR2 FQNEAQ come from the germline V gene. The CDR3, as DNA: TGTGCCAGCAGAGGGACAGGGATTACTGAAGCTTTCTTT. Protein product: CASRGTGITEAFF.

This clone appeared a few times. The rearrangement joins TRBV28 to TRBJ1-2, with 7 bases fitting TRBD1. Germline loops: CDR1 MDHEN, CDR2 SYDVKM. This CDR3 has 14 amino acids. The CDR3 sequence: CATKVGQAAYGYTF. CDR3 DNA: TGTGCGACAAAGGTTGGACAGGCGGCCTATGGCTACACCTTC.

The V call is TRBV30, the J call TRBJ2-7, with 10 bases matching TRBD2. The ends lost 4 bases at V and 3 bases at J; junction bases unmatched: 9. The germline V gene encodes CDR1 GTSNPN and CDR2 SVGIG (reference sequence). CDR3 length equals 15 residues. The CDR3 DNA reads TGTGCCTGGACTAGCGGGGGCCCTTTTCTCTACGAGCAGTACTTC. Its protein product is CAWTSGGPFLYEQYF. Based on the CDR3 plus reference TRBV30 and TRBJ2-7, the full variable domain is SQTIHQWPATLVQPVGSPLSLECTVEGTSNPNLYWYRQAAGRGLQLLFYSVGIGQISSEVPQNLSASRPQDRQFILSSKKLLLSDSGFYLCAWTSGGPFLYEQYFGPGTRLTVT.

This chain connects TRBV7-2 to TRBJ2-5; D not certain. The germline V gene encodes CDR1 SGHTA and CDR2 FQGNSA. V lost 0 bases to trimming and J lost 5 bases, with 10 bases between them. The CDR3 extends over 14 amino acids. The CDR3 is CASSLASSRETQYF. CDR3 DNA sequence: TGTGCCAGCAGCTTAGCGAGTAGCCGTGAGACCCAGTACTTC.

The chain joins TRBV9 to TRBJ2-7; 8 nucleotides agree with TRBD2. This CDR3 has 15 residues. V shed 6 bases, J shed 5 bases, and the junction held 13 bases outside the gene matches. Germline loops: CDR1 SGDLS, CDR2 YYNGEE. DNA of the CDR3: TGTGCCAGCACGGGGCTAAAGACTAGCGCTAACGAGCAGTACTTC. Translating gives CASTGLKTSANEQYF.

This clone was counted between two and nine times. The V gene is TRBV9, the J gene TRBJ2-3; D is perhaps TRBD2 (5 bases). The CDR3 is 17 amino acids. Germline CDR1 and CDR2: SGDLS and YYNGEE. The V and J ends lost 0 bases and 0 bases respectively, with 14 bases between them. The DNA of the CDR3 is TGTGCCAGCAGCGTAGCTACCGGCGGGCAAAGCACAGATACGCAGTATTTT. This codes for CASSVATGGQSTDTQYF.

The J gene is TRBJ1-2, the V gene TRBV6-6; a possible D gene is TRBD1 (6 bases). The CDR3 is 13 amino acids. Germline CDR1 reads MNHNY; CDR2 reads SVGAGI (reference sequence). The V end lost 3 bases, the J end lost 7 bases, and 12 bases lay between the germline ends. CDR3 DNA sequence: TGTGCCAGCAGTTATACGGTACAGGGTGGCTACACCTTC. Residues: CASSYTVQGGYTF.

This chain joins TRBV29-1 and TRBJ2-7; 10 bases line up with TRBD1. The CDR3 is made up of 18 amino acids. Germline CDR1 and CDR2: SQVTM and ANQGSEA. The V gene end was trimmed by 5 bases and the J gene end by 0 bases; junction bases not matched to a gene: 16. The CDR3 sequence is CSVTSTGGPRGGSYEQYF. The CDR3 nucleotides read TGCAGCGTTACCTCGACAGGGGGCCCTAGAGGGGGCTCCTACGAGCAGTACTTC.